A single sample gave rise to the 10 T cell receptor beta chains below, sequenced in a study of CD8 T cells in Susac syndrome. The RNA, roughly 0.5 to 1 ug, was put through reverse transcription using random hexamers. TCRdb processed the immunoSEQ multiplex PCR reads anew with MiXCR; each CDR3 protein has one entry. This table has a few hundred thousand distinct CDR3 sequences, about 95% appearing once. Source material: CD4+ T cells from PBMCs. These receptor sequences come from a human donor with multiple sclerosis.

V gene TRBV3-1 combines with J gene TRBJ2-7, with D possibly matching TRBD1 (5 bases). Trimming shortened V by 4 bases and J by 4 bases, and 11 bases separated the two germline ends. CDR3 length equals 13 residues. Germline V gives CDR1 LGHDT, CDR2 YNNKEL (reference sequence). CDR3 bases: TGTGCCAGCAGCCCTAGACAGACATACGAGCAGTACTTC. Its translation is CASSPRQTYEQYF.

As DNA, the CDR3 is TGTGCCAGCAGCTTGGGAGACAATGAGCAGTTCTTC. Protein: CASSLGDNEQFF. The chain joins TRBV7-9 to TRBJ2-1; maybe TRBD2 (5 bases). Per the germline V gene, CDR1 is SEHNR and CDR2 is FQNEAQ (reference sequence). CDR3 length equals 12 residues. V shed 3 bases and J shed 5 bases, with 5 bases lying between them.

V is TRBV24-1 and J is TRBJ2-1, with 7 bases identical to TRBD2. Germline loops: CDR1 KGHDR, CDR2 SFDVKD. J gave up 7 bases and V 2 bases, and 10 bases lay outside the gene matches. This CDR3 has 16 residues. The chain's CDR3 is CATSDSLTSRGNEQFF. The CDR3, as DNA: TGTGCCACCAGTGATTCGCTGACTAGCCGGGGGAATGAGCAGTTCTTC.

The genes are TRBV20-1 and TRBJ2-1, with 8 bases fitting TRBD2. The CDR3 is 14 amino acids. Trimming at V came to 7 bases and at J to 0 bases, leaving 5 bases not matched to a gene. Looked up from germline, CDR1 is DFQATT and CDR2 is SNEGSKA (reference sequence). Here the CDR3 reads CSVTGTSSYNEQFF. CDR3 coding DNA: TGCAGTGTTACCGGGACTAGCTCCTACAATGAGCAGTTCTTC.

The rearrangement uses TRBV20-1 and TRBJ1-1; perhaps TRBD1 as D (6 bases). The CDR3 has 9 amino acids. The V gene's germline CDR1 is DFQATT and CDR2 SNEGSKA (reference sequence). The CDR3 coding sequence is TGCAGCTCAGGGGTTGGAGCTTTCTTT. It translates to CSSGVGAFF.

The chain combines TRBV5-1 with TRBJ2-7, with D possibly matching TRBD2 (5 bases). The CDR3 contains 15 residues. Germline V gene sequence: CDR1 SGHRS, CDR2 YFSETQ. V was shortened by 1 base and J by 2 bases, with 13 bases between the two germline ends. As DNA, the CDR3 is TGCGCCAGCAGCTTGCTTTCGAGCGGACCCTACGAGCAGTACTTC. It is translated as CASSLLSSGPYEQYF. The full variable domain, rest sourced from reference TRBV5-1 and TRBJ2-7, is KAGVTQTPRYLIKTRGQQVTLSCSPISGHRSVSWYQQTPGQGLQFLFEYFSETQRNKGNFPGRFSGRQFSNSRSEMNVSTLELGDSALYLCASSLLSSGPYEQYFGPGTRLTVT.

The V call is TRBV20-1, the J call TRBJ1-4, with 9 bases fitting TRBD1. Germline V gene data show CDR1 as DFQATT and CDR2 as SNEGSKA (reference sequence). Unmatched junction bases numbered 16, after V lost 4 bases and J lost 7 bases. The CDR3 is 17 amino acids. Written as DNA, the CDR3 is TGCAGTGCTACAGCGACAGGGGGACGCGCGGGGATTGAAAAACTGTTTTTT. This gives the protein CSATATGGRAGIEKLFF.

The CDR3 region has the DNA TGCAGTGCCGAGCCTGGAAAAGGGGGTTCACCCCTCCACTTT. This gives the protein CSAEPGKGGSPLHF. The genes are TRBV20-1 and TRBJ1-6; tentatively, D is TRBD1 (6 bases). CDR3 length equals 14 residues. V lost 6 bases and J lost 9, with 18 bases in between. Germline CDR1 and CDR2: DFQATT and SNEGSKA (reference sequence).

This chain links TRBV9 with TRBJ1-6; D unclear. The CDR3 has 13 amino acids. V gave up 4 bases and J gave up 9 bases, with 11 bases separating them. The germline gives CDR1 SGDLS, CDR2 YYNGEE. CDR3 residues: CASSLSGGSPLHF. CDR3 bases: TGTGCCAGCAGCCTCTCCGGTGGTTCACCCCTCCACTTT.

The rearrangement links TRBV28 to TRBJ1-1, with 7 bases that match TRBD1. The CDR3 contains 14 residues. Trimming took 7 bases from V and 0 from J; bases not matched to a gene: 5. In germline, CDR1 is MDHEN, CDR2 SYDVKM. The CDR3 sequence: CASNLQGLNTEAFF. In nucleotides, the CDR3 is TGTGCCAGCAACTTACAGGGGCTGAACACTGAAGCTTTCTTT.